This T cell receptor beta chain was sequenced for a study of blood T cell repertoires in COVID-19. Study background: Samples taken during acute and convalescent COVID-19 were collected in the United States, Italy and Spain. Sources were T cells, B-cell-depleted T cells, or PBMCs; the material itself was cDNA or gDNA.

The Seattle patients, enrolled during active infection, were followed longitudinally. The length of the CDR3 is 16 residues. V lost 0 bases and J lost 0; bases outside the gene matches: 5. Germline values: CDR1 SGHRS, CDR2 YFSETQ. This clone was seen a few times. Per the study methods: From reference gene primer amplification, estimates of nucleated cell counts were derived. Clones were read by immunoSEQ multiplex PCR, and TCRdb kept only the in-frame ones, dropping some. The DNA gave D and trimming, while V, J and clone size come from that table. The repertoire holds roughly 49,000 clones, with approximately 93% as singletons.

Specimen: peripheral blood. This receptor was taken from a man in his 60s with COVID-19, enrolled during active disease. The chain combines TRBV5-1 with TRBJ2-7; 8 nucleotides line up with TRBD1. CDR3 sequence reads: CASSLGWDRSSYEQYF. The DNA of the CDR3 is TGCGCCAGCAGCTTGGGGTGGGACAGGTCCTCCTACGAGCAGTACTTC. The full variable domain, its missing parts supplied by reference TRBV5-1 and TRBJ2-7, is KAGVTQTPRYLIKTRGQQVTLSCSPISGHRSVSWYQQTPGQGLQFLFEYFSETQRNKGNFPGRFSGRQFSNSRSEMNVSTLELGDSALYLCASSLGWDRSSYEQYFGPGTRLTVT.